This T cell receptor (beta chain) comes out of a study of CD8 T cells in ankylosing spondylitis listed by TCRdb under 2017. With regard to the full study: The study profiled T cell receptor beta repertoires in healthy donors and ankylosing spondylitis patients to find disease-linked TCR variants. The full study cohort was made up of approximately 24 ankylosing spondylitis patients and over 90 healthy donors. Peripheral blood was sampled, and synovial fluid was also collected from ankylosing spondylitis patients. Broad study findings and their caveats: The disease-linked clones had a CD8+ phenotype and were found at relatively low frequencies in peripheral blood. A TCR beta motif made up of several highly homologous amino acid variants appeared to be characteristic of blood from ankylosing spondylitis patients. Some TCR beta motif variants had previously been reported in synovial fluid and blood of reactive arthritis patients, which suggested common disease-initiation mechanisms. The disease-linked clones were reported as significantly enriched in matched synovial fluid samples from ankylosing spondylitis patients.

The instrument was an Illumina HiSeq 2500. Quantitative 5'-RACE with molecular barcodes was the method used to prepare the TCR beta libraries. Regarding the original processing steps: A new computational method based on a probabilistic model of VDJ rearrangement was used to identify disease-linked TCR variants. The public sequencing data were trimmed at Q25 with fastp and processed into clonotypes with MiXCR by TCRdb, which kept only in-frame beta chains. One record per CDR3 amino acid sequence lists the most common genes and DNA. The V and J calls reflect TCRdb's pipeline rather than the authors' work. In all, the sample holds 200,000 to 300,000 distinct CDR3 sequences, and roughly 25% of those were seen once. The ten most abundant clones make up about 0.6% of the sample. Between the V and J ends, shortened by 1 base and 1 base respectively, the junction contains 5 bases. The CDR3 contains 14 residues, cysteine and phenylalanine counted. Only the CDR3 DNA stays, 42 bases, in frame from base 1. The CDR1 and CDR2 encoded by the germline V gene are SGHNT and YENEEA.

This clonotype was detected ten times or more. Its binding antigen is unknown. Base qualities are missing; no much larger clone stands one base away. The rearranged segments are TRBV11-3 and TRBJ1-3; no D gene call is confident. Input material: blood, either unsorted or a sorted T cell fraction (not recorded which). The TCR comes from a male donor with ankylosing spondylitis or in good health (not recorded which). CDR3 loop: CASSLGPSGNTIYF. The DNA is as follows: TGTGCCAGCAGCTTAGGGCCTTCTGGAAACACCATATATTTT. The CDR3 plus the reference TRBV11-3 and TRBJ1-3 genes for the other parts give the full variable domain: EAGVVQSPRYKIIEKKQPVAFWCNPISGHNTLYWYLQNLGQGPELLIRYENEEAVDDSQLPKDRFSAERLKGVDSTLKIQPAELGDSAVYLCASSLGPSGNTIYFGEGSWLTVV.